The rows below give T cell receptor beta chains drawn from one sample of a study of T cell responses to AZD1222 COVID-19 vaccine. The protocol was immunoSEQ multiplex PCR, while the TCRdb copy is restricted to in-frame clones and leaves out a portion. The sample comprises 100,000 or so clones, 88% of which are singletons, and about 1.8% rests with the top ten. The source was peripheral blood, collected on day 0 of AZD1222 vaccination. The receptor source for this set is an adult in good health. Both conserved end residues are part of each CDR3. The D gene is left open where the match is weak. Expanded clones are given a class, and other clones once, few, many or no size at all.

D	V	J	size	DNA	CDR3
.	TRBV28	TRBJ2-7	.	TGTGCCAGCAGTTTAACAGATTCCTACGAGCAGTACTTC	CASSLTDSYEQYF
.	TRBV13	TRBJ1-6	.	TGTGCCAGCAGCTTAGGGGGAGGTCGTAATTCACCCCTCCACTTT	CASSLGGGRNSPLHF
TRBD2	TRBV5-1	TRBJ2-2	.	TGCGCCAGCAGCCCCCGGACTAGCGGGAGGGCGGGCACCGGGGAGCTGTTTTTT	CASSPRTSGRAGTGELFF
TRBD1	TRBV28	TRBJ2-2	.	TGTGCCAGCAGTATAAGGGGGCGCCGAGACACCGGGGAGCTGTTTTTT	CASSIRGRRDTGELFF
.	TRBV5-4	TRBJ2-3	.	TGTGCCAGCAGCTTGCTCAATACGCAGTATTTT	CASSLLNTQYF
TRBD1	TRBV9	TRBJ1-1	.	TGTGCCAGCAGCCGTAGTGAGGGGGCGCTTCTTGAAGCTTTCTTT	CASSRSEGALLEAFF
.	TRBV12-3/TRBV12-4	TRBJ1-5	.	TGTGCCAGCAGTTTACGGGATCAGCCCCAGCATTTT	CASSLRDQPQHF
TRBD2	TRBV7-8	TRBJ2-7	.	TGTGCCAGCAGCTTAGGTCGGACTAGCGGGAGGGGCTCCTACGAGCAGTACTTC	CASSLGRTSGRGSYEQYF
.	TRBV28	TRBJ1-5	.	TGTGCCAGCAGTGAGCCGGGCAGACCGACCCAGCATTTT	CASSEPGRPTQHF
TRBD2	TRBV20-1	TRBJ2-4	.	TGCAGTGCTAGTGGGTGGGGGGGGAAGCTAGCCAAAAACATTCAGTACTTC	CSASGWGGKLAKNIQYF
.	TRBV7-9	TRBJ2-1	.	TGTGCCAGCAGCTCGGTTCCAGCTGGGGGCAATGAGCAGTTCTTC	CASSSVPAGGNEQFF
.	TRBV29-1	TRBJ2-1	.	TGCAGCGTAGAAGTTCCCCCTCGGGACAATGAGCAGTTCTTC	CSVEVPPRDNEQFF
.	TRBV7-2	TRBJ1-6	.	TGTGCCAGCAGCTTACAACAACTGAGGGGTGATTCACCCCTCCACTTT	CASSLQQLRGDSPLHF
.	TRBV4-2	TRBJ2-5	.	TGTGCCAGCAGCCAAGCTGCCTATGGAGTGGTCCAAGAGACCCAGTACTTC	CASSQAAYGVVQETQYF
.	TRBV7-9	TRBJ1-1	.	TGTGCCAGCAGCGCCAAGGCAGGAAACACTGAAGCTTTCTTT	CASSAKAGNTEAFF
.	TRBV7-2	TRBJ2-5	.	TGTGCCAGCGGAGGCCGCTCCCTGACGCAAGAGACCCAGTACTTC	CASGGRSLTQETQYF
.	TRBV28	TRBJ2-7	.	TGTGCCAGCAGTTTTGTGGGTGGGGGGTTCTACGAGCAGTACTTC	CASSFVGGGFYEQYF
.	TRBV18	TRBJ2-4	.	TGTGCCAGCTCACCCAAGGACAGAATAGCCAAAAACATTCAGTACTTC	CASSPKDRIAKNIQYF
TRBD2	TRBV7-6	TRBJ2-7	.	TGTGCCAGCAGCTTAAGGACTAGCGGGAACTACGAGCAGTACTTC	CASSLRTSGNYEQYF
TRBD2	TRBV5-1	TRBJ2-1	once	TGCGCCAGCAGCGGAGGACTAGCGTACAATGAGCAGTTCTTC	CASSGGLAYNEQFF
.	TRBV6-5	TRBJ1-2	once	TGTGCCAGCAGTTACTCACCGCGGGGGGGTAATGGCTACACCTTC	CASSYSPRGGNGYTF
.	TRBV11-2	TRBJ1-1	.	TGTGCCAGCAGCTTAGAGGCCAGACTGAACACTGAAGCTTTCTTT	CASSLEARLNTEAFF
.	TRBV18	TRBJ2-3	.	TGTGCCAGCTCACCCGGGTTTTTGGGGACAGATACGCAGTATTTT	CASSPGFLGTDTQYF
.	TRBV14	TRBJ1-4	.	TGTGCCAGCAGCCAAGGGGAGGCAACTAATGAAAAACTGTTTTTT	CASSQGEATNEKLFF
.	TRBV2	TRBJ1-4	.	TGTGCCAGCAGAGAGAGGGACACTTCCTTGGACGAAAAACTGTTTTTT	CASRERDTSLDEKLFF
.	TRBV5-4	TRBJ2-7	.	TGTGCCAGCAGCTCCTACGAGCAGTACTTC	CASSSYEQYF
TRBD2	TRBV11-3	TRBJ2-2	.	TGTGCCAGCAGCTTACTAGCGGGAGGATCCACCGGGGAGCTGTTTTTT	CASSLLAGGSTGELFF
.	TRBV24-1	TRBJ2-6	.	TGTGCCACCAGTGGTTTTCACCTTCCTGGGGCCAACGTCCTGACTTTC	CATSGFHLPGANVLTF
TRBD1	TRBV11-3	TRBJ2-7	once	TGTGCCAGCAGCGGACAGGGCTCCTACGAGCAGTACTTC	CASSGQGSYEQYF
.	TRBV4-2	TRBJ1-6	once	TGTGCCAGCAGCCAAGGGGAAGGGGAGGCGTCACCCCTCCACTTT	CASSQGEGEASPLHF
.	TRBV29-1	TRBJ1-1	.	TGCAGCGTTGTCGGCGGGGCCACTGAAGCTTTCTTT	CSVVGGATEAFF
.	TRBV18	TRBJ2-1	.	TGTGCCAGCTCACCATATAGCGTTGACAATGAGCAGTTCTTC	CASSPYSVDNEQFF
TRBD1	TRBV19	TRBJ1-5	.	TGTGCCAGAGGCAGGGGGGCGCTACGTTATCAGCCCCAGCATTTT	CARGRGALRYQPQHF
.	TRBV11-3	TRBJ1-1	.	TGTGCCAGCAGCTTACTTCTCGGGGTCACTGAAGCTTTCTTT	CASSLLLGVTEAFF
.	TRBV7-9	TRBJ1-1	.	TGTGCCAGCAGAAACGCGGACGGGACCAACCTTGAAGCTTTCTTT	CASRNADGTNLEAFF
.	TRBV20-1	TRBJ1-2	.	TGCAGTGCTAGTAGGGCAGTGGCAGGGTATGGCTACACCTTC	CSASRAVAGYGYTF
TRBD1	TRBV3-1/TRBV3-2	TRBJ1-1	.	TGTGCCAGCATGTCCAGGGGGGGGACTGAAGCTTTCTTT	CASMSRGGTEAFF
TRBD2	TRBV24-1	TRBJ2-6	.	TGTGCCACCAGTCCACGACTAGCGGGAGCTGGGGCCAACGTCCTGACTTTC	CATSPRLAGAGANVLTF
TRBD1	TRBV5-4	TRBJ1-2	.	TGTGCCAGCAGCTCGACCGACAGGGGAGGAGGCTACACCTTC	CASSSTDRGGGYTF
.	TRBV3-1/TRBV3-2	TRBJ2-3	.	TGTGCCAGCAGCCAGCGCCCGGGACCCGGCACAGATACGCAGTATTTT	CASSQRPGPGTDTQYF
TRBD1	TRBV10-3	TRBJ1-5	.	TGTGCCATCAGTGAGGGGACAGGCGACAATCAGCCCCAGCATTTT	CAISEGTGDNQPQHF
.	TRBV28	TRBJ2-7	.	TGTGCCAGCAGGACCGTGGGGTCCTACGAGCAGTACTTC	CASRTVGSYEQYF
.	TRBV3-1/TRBV3-2	TRBJ1-5	.	TGTGCCAGCAGCCAAGCGGGAGGGCGCAATCAGCCCCAGCATTTT	CASSQAGGRNQPQHF
.	TRBV6-2/TRBV6-3	TRBJ1-1	.	TGTGCCAGCAGCCTCACGGGGGGGCAAGGCACTGAAGCTTTCTTT	CASSLTGGQGTEAFF
.	TRBV24-1	TRBJ1-2	.	TGTGCCACCAGTGATTTAAATTCGGGGCGCGGCTACACCTTC	CATSDLNSGRGYTF
TRBD2	TRBV5-3	TRBJ2-7	.	TGTGCCAGATTCATGTGCAGGTTGACTAGCGGGACTTACGAGCAGTACTTC	CARFMCRLTSGTYEQYF
.	TRBV28	TRBJ2-7	once	TGTGCCAGCAGTGTTGCAGGGAGCTACGAGCAGTACTTC	CASSVAGSYEQYF
TRBD2	TRBV7-3	TRBJ2-1	once	TGTGCCAGCAGCTTAACGGGACTAGCGGCCACGGCAAGCTCCTACAATGAGCAGTTCTTC	CASSLTGLAATASSYNEQFF
TRBD1	TRBV18	TRBJ2-5	.	TGTGCCAGCTCACCACCGAGGGGACAGGGGGCCGGAGAGACCCAGTACTTC	CASSPPRGQGAGETQYF
TRBD2	TRBV19	TRBJ2-3	.	TGTGCCAGTAGTATAGGCCTACTAGCGGGAGGGAGGTCAGATACGCAGTATTTT	CASSIGLLAGGRSDTQYF
.	TRBV29-1	TRBJ2-5	.	TGCAGCGTTGCCAGGGTGGGGCAAGAGACCCAGTACTTC	CSVARVGQETQYF
.	TRBV7-9	TRBJ2-1	once	TGTGCCAGCAGTGTGGACTTATCCTACAATGAGCAGTTCTTC	CASSVDLSYNEQFF
.	TRBV4-1	TRBJ1-2	.	TGCGCCAGCAGCCAAGGACAGATATATGGCTACACCTTC	CASSQGQIYGYTF
.	TRBV11-2	TRBJ2-7	.	TGTGCCAGCAGCTTACGTTCTGCCATGAGGTACGAGCAGTACTTC	CASSLRSAMRYEQYF
.	TRBV30	TRBJ2-7	.	TGTGCCTGGAGTGTACGTCTAGAATACGAGCAGTACTTC	CAWSVRLEYEQYF